Listed below are T cell receptor beta chains from one sample, sequenced in a study of graft-versus-host responses after intestinal transplantation. Profiled with immunoSEQ multiplex PCR; TCRdb holds only in-frame clones, not every one. The repertoire holds tens of thousands of clones, with more than 75% as singletons. Specimen: PBMCs, collected approximately four months after intestinal transplantation. These receptors all stem from a human patient who received an intestinal transplant, so some T cells may come from the graft donor. Each CDR3 is given with its conserved first and last residue. D genes are given only for firm matches. Size is stated for part of the rows, as once, few or many counts, or as a class when the clone is expanded.

d_call: TRBD1
v_call: TRBV19
clone_size: .
j_call: TRBJ1-1
cdr3_nt: TGTGCCAGTAGTATATCCGGAGACAGGGGGTCTCTGTACACTGAAGCTTTCTTT
cdr3_aa: CASSISGDRGSLYTEAFF

d_call: .
v_call: TRBV5-1
clone_size: .
j_call: TRBJ2-3
cdr3_nt: TGCGCCAGCAGCCTCAAGGGACCCTGGTCGACAGATACGCAGTATTTT
cdr3_aa: CASSLKGPWSTDTQYF

d_call: .
v_call: TRBV5-1
clone_size: once
j_call: TRBJ1-2
cdr3_nt: TGCGCCAGCAGCTTGAACAGGGAAACGGGCTACACCTTC
cdr3_aa: CASSLNRETGYTF

d_call: TRBD1
v_call: TRBV19
clone_size: .
j_call: TRBJ1-1
cdr3_nt: TGTGCCACGACTCCGACAGGGGTGAACACTGAAGCTTTCTTT
cdr3_aa: CATTPTGVNTEAFF

d_call: .
v_call: TRBV7-4
clone_size: .
j_call: TRBJ2-3
cdr3_nt: TGTGCCAGCAGCTTAGCAGCAGATACGCAGTATTTT
cdr3_aa: CASSLAADTQYF

d_call: .
v_call: TRBV9
clone_size: .
j_call: TRBJ1-3
cdr3_nt: TGTGCCAGCAGCCCTAATCCAGGAAACACCATATATTTT
cdr3_aa: CASSPNPGNTIYF

d_call: .
v_call: TRBV28
clone_size: .
j_call: TRBJ1-2
cdr3_nt: TGTGCCAGCAGTCCCCCCCCTGGACGTACTAACTATGGCTACACCTTC
cdr3_aa: CASSPPPGRTNYGYTF

d_call: TRBD2
v_call: TRBV7-8
clone_size: .
j_call: TRBJ2-7
cdr3_nt: TGTGCCAGCAGCTTTGCGCGGGAGTACTCCTACGAGCAGTACTTC
cdr3_aa: CASSFAREYSYEQYF

d_call: .
v_call: TRBV6-1
clone_size: .
j_call: TRBJ1-5
cdr3_nt: TGTGCCAGCAGTGAATGGGGGAATAGCAATCAGCCCCAGCATTTT
cdr3_aa: CASSEWGNSNQPQHF

d_call: TRBD2
v_call: TRBV4-1
clone_size: .
j_call: TRBJ2-1
cdr3_nt: TGCGCCAGCAGCCGTCCCCTAGCGGAGTATATCTACAATGAGCAGTTCTTC
cdr3_aa: CASSRPLAEYIYNEQFF

d_call: TRBD2
v_call: TRBV4-2
clone_size: .
j_call: TRBJ2-2
cdr3_nt: TGTGCCAGCAGCTTGGAGGGAGGGCCGAACACCGGGGAGCTGTTTTTT
cdr3_aa: CASSLEGGPNTGELFF

d_call: .
v_call: TRBV9
clone_size: once
j_call: TRBJ2-2
cdr3_nt: TGTGCCAGCAGCGTAGTAGGCCTAAGTGGCATAGAGGAGCTGTTTTTT
cdr3_aa: CASSVVGLSGIEELFF

d_call: TRBD1
v_call: TRBV29-1
clone_size: .
j_call: TRBJ2-4
cdr3_nt: TGCAGCGTTGAGGGACAGCTAGCCAAAAACATTCAGTACTTC
cdr3_aa: CSVEGQLAKNIQYF

d_call: TRBD1
v_call: TRBV5-1
clone_size: .
j_call: TRBJ2-2
cdr3_nt: TGCGCCAGCAGCCCCCCCCGACAGGGGAACACCGGGGAGCTGTTTTTT
cdr3_aa: CASSPPRQGNTGELFF

d_call: TRBD1
v_call: TRBV27
clone_size: .
j_call: TRBJ1-2
cdr3_nt: TGTGCCAGCAGTTCGACAGGGGGCTATGGCTACACCTTC
cdr3_aa: CASSSTGGYGYTF

d_call: .
v_call: TRBV21-1
clone_size: .
j_call: TRBJ2-5
cdr3_nt: TGTGCCAGCAGCAAAGTCCCAGGGCCAATCCAAGAGACCCAGTACTTC
cdr3_aa: CASSKVPGPIQETQYF

d_call: .
v_call: TRBV4-1
clone_size: .
j_call: TRBJ1-1
cdr3_nt: TGCGCCAGCAGCCAAAAACAGGGTAAGAACACTGAAGCTTTCTTT
cdr3_aa: CASSQKQGKNTEAFF

d_call: TRBD1
v_call: TRBV28
clone_size: .
j_call: TRBJ2-3
cdr3_nt: TGTGCCAGTCTTCAGGGGGCCACGGATACGCAGTATTTT
cdr3_aa: CASLQGATDTQYF

d_call: .
v_call: TRBV25-1
clone_size: .
j_call: TRBJ1-3
cdr3_nt: TGTGCCAGCCTAGGGGCAGGGGTGAGAAACACCATATATTTT
cdr3_aa: CASLGAGVRNTIYF

d_call: .
v_call: TRBV28
clone_size: .
j_call: TRBJ2-3
cdr3_nt: TGTGCCAGCAAGGGCGGAGCAAGCACAGATACGCAGTATTTT
cdr3_aa: CASKGGASTDTQYF

d_call: .
v_call: TRBV7-3
clone_size: .
j_call: TRBJ2-1
cdr3_nt: TGTGCCAGCAGCTTTCTCGGGATCTCCTACAATGAGCAGTTCTTC
cdr3_aa: CASSFLGISYNEQFF